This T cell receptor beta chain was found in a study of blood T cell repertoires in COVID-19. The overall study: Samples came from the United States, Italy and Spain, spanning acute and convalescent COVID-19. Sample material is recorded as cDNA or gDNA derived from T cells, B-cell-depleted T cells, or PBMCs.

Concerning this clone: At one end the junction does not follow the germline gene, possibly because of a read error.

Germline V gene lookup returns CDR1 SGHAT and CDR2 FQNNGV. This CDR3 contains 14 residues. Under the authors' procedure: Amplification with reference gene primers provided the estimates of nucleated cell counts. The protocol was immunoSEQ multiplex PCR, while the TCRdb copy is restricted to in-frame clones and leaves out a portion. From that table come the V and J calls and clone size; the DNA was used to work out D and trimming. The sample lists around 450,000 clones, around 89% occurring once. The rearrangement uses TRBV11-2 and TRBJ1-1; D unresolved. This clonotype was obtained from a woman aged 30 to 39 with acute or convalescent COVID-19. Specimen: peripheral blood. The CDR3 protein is CASSLSGGNTESFF. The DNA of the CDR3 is TGTGCCAGCAGCTTAAGCGGTGGGAACACTGAATCTTTCTTT.